This TCR beta chain was sequenced for a study of blood T cells in healthy people across ages. Study results and limitations: No one knew whether donors had CMV, which possibly confounded expanded clonotype changes.

V gave up 6 bases and J gave up 0 bases; unmatched junction bases: 11. The CDR3 spans 17 residues. CDR1 MNHEY and CDR2 SVGEGT come from the germline V gene. This clonotype was recorded once. Its specificity is unknown. The CDR3 ends on some other residue instead of the conserved phenylalanine or tryptophan, so this is likely a read error. The use of a sample-barcoded 5' primer and a J-beta primer mix characterized a second PCR of roughly 6 to 11 cycles. From each sample, at least 2.5 million paired-end reads containing CDR3 were obtained. TCRdb processed the 5' RACE reads anew with MiXCR; each CDR3 protein has one entry. The sample includes approximately 800,000 distinct CDR3 sequences, 36% of them seen just once.

Sequenced: blood. The TCR sequence derives from a man between 18 and 35 years old in good health. The V gene is TRBV6-2 or TRBV6-3, the J gene TRBJ1-2, with TRBD1 identical over 9 bases. Here the CDR3 reads CASRGDRGSPPNYGYTY. The CDR3 DNA is TGTGCCAGCAGGGGCGACAGGGGGTCTCCGCCTAACTATGGCTACACCTAC.